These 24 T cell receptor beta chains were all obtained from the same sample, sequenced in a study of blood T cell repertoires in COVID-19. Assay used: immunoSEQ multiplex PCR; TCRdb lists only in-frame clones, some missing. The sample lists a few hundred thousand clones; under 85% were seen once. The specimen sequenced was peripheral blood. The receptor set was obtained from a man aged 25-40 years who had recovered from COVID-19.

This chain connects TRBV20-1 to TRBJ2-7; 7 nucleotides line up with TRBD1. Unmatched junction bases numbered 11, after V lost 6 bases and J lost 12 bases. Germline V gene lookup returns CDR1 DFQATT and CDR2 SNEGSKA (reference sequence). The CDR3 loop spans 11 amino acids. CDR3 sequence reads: CSALSPDRLYV. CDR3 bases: TGCAGTGCACTTTCACCGGACAGGCTGTACGTC.

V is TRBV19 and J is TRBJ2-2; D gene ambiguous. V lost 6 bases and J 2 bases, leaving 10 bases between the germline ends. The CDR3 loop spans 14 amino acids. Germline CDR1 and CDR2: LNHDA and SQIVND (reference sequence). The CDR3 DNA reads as TGTGCCAGTAGCCGTGCCCTAAACACCGGGGAGCTGTTTTTT. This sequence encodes CASSRALNTGELFF. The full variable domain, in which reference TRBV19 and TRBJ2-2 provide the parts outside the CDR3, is DGGITQSPKYLFRKEGQNVTLSCEQNLNHDAMYWYRQDPGQGLRLIYYSQIVNDFQKGDIAEGYSVSREKKESFPLTVTSAQKNPTAFYLCASSRALNTGELFFGEGSRLTVL.

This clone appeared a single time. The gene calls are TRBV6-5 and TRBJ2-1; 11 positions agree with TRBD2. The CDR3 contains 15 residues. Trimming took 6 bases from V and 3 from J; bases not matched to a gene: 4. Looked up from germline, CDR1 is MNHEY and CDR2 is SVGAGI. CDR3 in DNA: TGTGCCAGCAGCCTAGCGGGGGGCTACTACAATGAGCAGTTCTTC. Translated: CASSLAGGYYNEQFF.

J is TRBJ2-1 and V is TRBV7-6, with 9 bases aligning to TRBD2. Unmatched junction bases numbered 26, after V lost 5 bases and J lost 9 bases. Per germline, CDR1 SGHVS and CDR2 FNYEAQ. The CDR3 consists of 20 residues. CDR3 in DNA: TGTGCCAGCAGCCCCAGAACGTTTCGCGGGGGGGCCTGGGAGGCGAGTGAGCAGTTCTTC. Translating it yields CASSPRTFRGGAWEASEQFF. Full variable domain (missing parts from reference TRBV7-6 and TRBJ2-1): GAGVSQSPRYKVTKRGQDVALRCDPISGHVSLYWYRQALGQGPEFLTYFNYEAQQDKSGLPNDRFSAERPEGSISTLTIQRTEQRDSAMYRCASSPRTFRGGAWEASEQFFGPGTRLTVL.

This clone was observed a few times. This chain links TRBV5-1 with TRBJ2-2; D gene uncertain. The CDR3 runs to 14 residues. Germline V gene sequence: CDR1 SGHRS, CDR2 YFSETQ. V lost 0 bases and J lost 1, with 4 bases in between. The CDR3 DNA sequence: TGCGCCAGCAGCTTGGAACAGAACACCGGGGAGCTGTTTTTT. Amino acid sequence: CASSLEQNTGELFF.

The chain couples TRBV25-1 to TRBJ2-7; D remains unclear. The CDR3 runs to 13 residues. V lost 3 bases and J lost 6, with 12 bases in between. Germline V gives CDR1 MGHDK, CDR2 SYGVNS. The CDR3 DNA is TGTGCCAGCAGTGATGGATACACGGGCGAGCAGTACGTC. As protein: CASSDGYTGEQYV.

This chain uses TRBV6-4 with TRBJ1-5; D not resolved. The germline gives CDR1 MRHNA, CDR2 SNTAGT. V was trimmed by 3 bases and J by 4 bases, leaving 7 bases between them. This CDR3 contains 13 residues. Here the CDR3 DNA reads TGTGCCAGCAGTGAATCCGAGAATCAGCCCCAGCATTTT. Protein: CASSESENQPQHF.

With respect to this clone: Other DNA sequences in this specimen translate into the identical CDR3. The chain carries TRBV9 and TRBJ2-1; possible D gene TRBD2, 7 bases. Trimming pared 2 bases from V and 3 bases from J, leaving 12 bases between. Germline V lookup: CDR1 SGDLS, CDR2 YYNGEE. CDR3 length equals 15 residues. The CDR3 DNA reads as TGTGCCAGCAGCGTTGGCGGGGGCGGCTACAATGAGCAGTTCTTC. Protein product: CASSVGGGGYNEQFF. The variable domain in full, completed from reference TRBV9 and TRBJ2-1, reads DSGVTQTPKHLITATGQRVTLRCSPRSGDLSVYWYQQSLDQGLQFLIQYYNGEERAKGNILERFSAQQFPDLHSELNLSSLELGDSALYFCASSVGGGGYNEQFFGPGTRLTVL.

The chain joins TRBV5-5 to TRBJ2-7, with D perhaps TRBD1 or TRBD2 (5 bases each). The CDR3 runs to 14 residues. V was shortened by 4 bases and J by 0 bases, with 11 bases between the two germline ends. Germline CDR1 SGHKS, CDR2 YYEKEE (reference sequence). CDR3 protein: CASSLGPSSYEQYV. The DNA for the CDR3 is TGTGCCAGCAGCCTGGGACCTAGCTCCTACGAGCAGTACGTC.

The CDR3 DNA reads TGTGCCAGCGGCGGGGGGGCCAGGGAGACCCAGTACTTC. It encodes CASGGGARETQYF. The chain combines TRBV7-7 with TRBJ2-5, with 9 bases fitting TRBD2. The CDR3 has 13 residues. The V gene end was trimmed by 8 bases and the J gene end by 5 bases; junction bases not matched to a gene: 6. Germline-derived CDR1 and CDR2 are SSHAT and FNYEAQ (reference sequence).

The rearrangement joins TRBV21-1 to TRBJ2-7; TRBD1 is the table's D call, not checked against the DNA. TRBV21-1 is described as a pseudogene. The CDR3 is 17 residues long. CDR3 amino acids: CASSIEPGTGYSPEQYV. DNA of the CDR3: TGTGCCAGCAGCATCGAACCCGGGACAGGTTATTCCCCCGAGCAGTACGTC.

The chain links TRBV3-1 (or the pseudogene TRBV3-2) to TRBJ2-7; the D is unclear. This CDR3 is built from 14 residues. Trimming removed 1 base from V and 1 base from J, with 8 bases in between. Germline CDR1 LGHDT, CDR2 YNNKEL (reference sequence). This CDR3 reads CASSQGFASYEQYV. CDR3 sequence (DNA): TGTGCCAGCAGCCAAGGTTTCGCGTCCTACGAGCAGTACGTC.

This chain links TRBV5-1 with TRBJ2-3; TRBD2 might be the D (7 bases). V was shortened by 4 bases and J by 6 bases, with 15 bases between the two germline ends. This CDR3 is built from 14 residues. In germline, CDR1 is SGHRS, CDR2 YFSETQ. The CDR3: CASSPGGRGDTQYF. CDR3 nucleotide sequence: TGCGCCAGCAGCCCCGGGGGGCGGGGGGATACGCAGTATTTT.

Here the CDR3 DNA reads TGTGCCAGCAGCTCCACAGATTCAACTAATGAAAAACTGTTTTTT. Encoded protein: CASSSTDSTNEKLFF. V and J are TRBV7-9 and TRBJ1-4; D not resolved. V gave up 4 bases and J gave up 0 bases, with 9 bases separating them. The germline gives CDR1 SEHNR, CDR2 FQNEAQ (reference sequence). The CDR3 runs 15 residues.

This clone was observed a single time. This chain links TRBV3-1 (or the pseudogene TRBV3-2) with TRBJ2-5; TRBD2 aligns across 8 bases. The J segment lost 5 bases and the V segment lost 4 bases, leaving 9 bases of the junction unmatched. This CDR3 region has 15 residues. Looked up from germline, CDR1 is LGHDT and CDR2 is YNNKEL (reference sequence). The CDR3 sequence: CASSPGLEGRETQYF. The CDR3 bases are TGTGCCAGCAGCCCGGGACTAGAGGGCCGGGAGACCCAGTACTTC.

CDR3 protein: CASSPRTAHETQYF. Here the CDR3 DNA reads TGTGCCAGCAGCCCGAGGACAGCTCACGAGACCCAGTACTTC. The chain combines TRBV7-8 with TRBJ2-5; D perhaps matches TRBD1 (6 bases). Germline CDR1 SGHVS, CDR2 FQNEAQ. V was pared by 5 bases and J by 5 bases, with 15 bases between. This CDR3 has 14 amino acids.

CDR3 DNA: TGTGCCAGCAGCGCCCGCGGGGGGGCAGGGATAGTTGAGCAGTTCTTC. Protein product: CASSARGGAGIVEQFF. This chain connects TRBV5-4 to TRBJ2-1, with TRBD2 identical over 9 bases. The germline gives CDR1 SGHNT, CDR2 YYREEE (reference sequence). The CDR3 runs to 16 residues. The J segment lost 9 bases and the V segment lost 4 bases, leaving 14 bases of the junction unmatched.

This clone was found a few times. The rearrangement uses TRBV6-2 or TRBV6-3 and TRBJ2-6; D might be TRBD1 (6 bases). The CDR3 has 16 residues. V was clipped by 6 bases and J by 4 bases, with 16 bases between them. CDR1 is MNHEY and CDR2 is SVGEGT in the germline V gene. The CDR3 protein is CASSRTEGSGANVLTF. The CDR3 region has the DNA TGTGCCAGCAGCCGGACAGAAGGGTCCGGGGCCAACGTCCTGACTTTC.

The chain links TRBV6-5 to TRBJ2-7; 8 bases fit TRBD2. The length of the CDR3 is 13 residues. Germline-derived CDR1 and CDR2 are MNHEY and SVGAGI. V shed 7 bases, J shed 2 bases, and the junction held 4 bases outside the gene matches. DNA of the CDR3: TGTGCCAGCACCAAAGCGGGGGCCTACGAGCAGTACTTC. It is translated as CASTKAGAYEQYF.

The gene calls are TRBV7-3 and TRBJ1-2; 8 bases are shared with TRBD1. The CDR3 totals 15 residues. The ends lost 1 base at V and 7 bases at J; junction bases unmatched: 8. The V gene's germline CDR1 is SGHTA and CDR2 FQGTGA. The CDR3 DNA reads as TGTGCCAGCAGCTTAATCCAGACAGGGGCGGCTGGCTACACCTTC. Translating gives CASSLIQTGAAGYTF.

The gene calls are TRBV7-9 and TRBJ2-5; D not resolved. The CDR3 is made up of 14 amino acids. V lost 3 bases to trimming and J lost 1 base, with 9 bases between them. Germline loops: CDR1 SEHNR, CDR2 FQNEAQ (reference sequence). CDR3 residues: CASSLRLPQETQYF. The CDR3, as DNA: TGTGCCAGCAGCTTGAGGCTTCCCCAAGAGACCCAGTACTTC.

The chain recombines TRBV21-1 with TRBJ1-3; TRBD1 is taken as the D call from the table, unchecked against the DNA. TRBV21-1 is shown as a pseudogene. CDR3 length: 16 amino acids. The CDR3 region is CASSKGDRVSGNTIYF. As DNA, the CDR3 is TGTGCCAGCAGCAAAGGAGACAGGGTTTCTGGAAACACCATATATTTT.

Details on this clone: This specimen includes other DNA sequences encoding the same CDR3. In DNA form, the CDR3 reads TGTGCCAGCAGCTTAGCCACCGGAGTAGGTTCACCCCTCCACTTT. The encoded protein is CASSLATGVGSPLHF. V is TRBV7-2 and J is TRBJ1-6; D gene ambiguous. The CDR3 length is 15 residues. Germline V gene lookup returns CDR1 SGHTA and CDR2 FQGNSA. The germline V and J ends were trimmed by 0 bases and 9 bases, with 12 bases remaining between them. Full variable domain (rest looked up from reference TRBV7-2 and TRBJ1-6): GAGVSQSPSNKVTEKGKDVELRCDPISGHTALYWYRQSLGQGLEFLIYFQGNSAPDKSGLPSDRFSAERTGGSVSTLTIQRTQQEDSAVYLCASSLATGVGSPLHFGNGTRLTVT.

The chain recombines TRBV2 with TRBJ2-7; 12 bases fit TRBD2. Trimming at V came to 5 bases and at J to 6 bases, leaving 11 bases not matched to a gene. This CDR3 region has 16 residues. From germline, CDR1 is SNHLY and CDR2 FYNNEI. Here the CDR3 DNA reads TGTGCCAGCAGTCTGGCGACTAGCGGGGGTTCTTGCGAGCAGTACTTC. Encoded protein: CASSLATSGGSCEQYF.